This T cell receptor beta chain is drawn from a study of T cell repertoires in cytomegalovirus infection. V was shortened by 7 bases and J by 0 bases, with 10 bases between the two germline ends. This CDR3 spans 13 amino acids. The germline gives CDR1 SNHLY, CDR2 FYNNEI. The sample holds a few counts of this clonotype. MiXCR, applied by TCRdb to the reads, yields one record per CDR3 protein. The data show about 740,000 distinct CDR3 sequences, about 40% seen once. Sequencing was performed on PBMCs. The rearrangement joins TRBV2 to TRBJ2-7; D is uncertain. This clonotype was sampled from a human donor in good health (CMV status not recorded). Some clones in this sample may be carry-over from other donors' samples. The CDR3 nucleotides read TGTGCCAGCACAGTGGGCCCCTCCTACGAGCAGTACTTC. It yields the protein CASTVGPSYEQYF.